Listed here are 30 T cell receptor beta chains from one sample, sequenced in a study of OX40 agonist ivuxolimab in advanced cancers. Library construction relied on the immunoSEQ multiplex PCR assay. TCRdb limited this immuneACCESS table to in-frame rearrangements with V and J called. A share of clones is missing; checked studies link under half to unresolved V genes, and the rest is unexplained. The sample table records about 73,000 clones; about 87% of these occur just once. The ten largest clonotypes hold about 0.53% of the sample. Source: CD4+ or CD8+ T cells sorted from blood, taken in a trial of the OX40 agonist ivuxolimab. The receptors were sampled from an adult with an advanced solid tumor such as melanoma, head and neck, liver or kidney cancer.

The chain couples TRBV6-5 to TRBJ2-6; D possibly corresponds to TRBD1 (6 bases). The germline CDR1 and CDR2 sequences are MNHEY and SVGAGI. The V and J ends lost 2 bases and 1 base respectively, with 6 bases between them. CDR3 length: 15 amino acids. The DNA of the CDR3 is TGTGCCAGCAGTTACGGACAGTCTGGGGCCAACGTCCTGACTTTC. Protein product: CASSYGQSGANVLTF.

Worth noting for this clone: This sample also contains other DNA sequences that code for the same CDR3. J is TRBJ2-7 and V is TRBV30; 10 nucleotides align to TRBD2. Trimming took 0 bases from V and 4 from J; bases not matched to a gene: 15. This CDR3 is 18 amino acids long. Germline-derived CDR1 and CDR2 are GTSNPN and SVGIG (reference sequence). The CDR3 loop is CAWSVGWASGSLRYEQYF. DNA for the CDR3: TGTGCCTGGAGTGTAGGTTGGGCTAGCGGGAGTCTCAGGTACGAGCAGTACTTC.

The V and J genes are TRBV7-9 and TRBJ1-4, with D tentatively TRBD1 (5 bases). V gave up 1 base and J gave up 4 bases, with 10 bases separating them. This CDR3 is built from 15 residues. Germline lookup yields CDR1 SEHNR and CDR2 FQNEAQ (reference sequence). The CDR3: CASSLGQHYNEKLFF. CDR3 nucleotide sequence: TGTGCCAGCAGCTTAGGACAGCATTATAATGAAAAACTGTTTTTT.

The rearrangement joins TRBV25-1 to TRBJ2-3; D gene unclear. V was trimmed by 2 bases and J by 4 bases, leaving 7 bases between them. CDR3 length equals 13 residues. Germline V gene data show CDR1 as MGHDK and CDR2 as SYGVNS. The CDR3 is CASSEPVADTQYF. CDR3 nucleotides: TGTGCCAGCAGTGAACCGGTCGCAGATACGCAGTATTTT.

The gene calls are TRBV10-3 and TRBJ1-5; the D is unclear. The germline V and J ends were trimmed by 2 bases and 6 bases, with 11 bases remaining between them. Germline V gene sequence: CDR1 ENHRY, CDR2 SYGVKD. CDR3 length: 14 residues. The CDR3: CAISEGRWSQPQHF. In DNA form, the CDR3 reads TGTGCCATCAGTGAGGGGAGGTGGAGTCAGCCCCAGCATTTT.

The V gene is TRBV7-9, the J gene TRBJ2-3; D remains unclear. CDR3 length: 15 amino acids. Trimming shortened V by 2 bases and J by 4 bases, and 13 bases separated the two germline ends. Germline CDR1 and CDR2: SEHNR and FQNEAQ (reference sequence). CDR3 amino acids: CASSLKRLSPDTQYF. DNA for the CDR3: TGTGCCAGCAGCTTAAAAAGGCTAAGCCCAGATACGCAGTATTTT.

V gene TRBV18 combines with J gene TRBJ2-4, with D possibly being TRBD2 (5 bases). The CDR3 contains 17 residues. The germline V and J ends were trimmed by 5 bases and 0 bases, with 17 bases remaining between them. Germline CDR1 is KGHSH and CDR2 is LQKENI. CDR3 in DNA: TGTGCCAGCTCAACCCGACCGCGGACTGTAGCCAAAAACATTCAGTACTTC. Translating it yields CASSTRPRTVAKNIQYF.

The chain carries TRBV7-2 and TRBJ2-5, with D possibly TRBD2 on 6 matching bases. The CDR3 totals 12 residues. Germline-derived CDR1 and CDR2 are SGHTA and FQGNSA. V lost 5 bases and J 7 bases, leaving 11 bases between the germline ends. The CDR3 spells CASSPGGGTQYF. The CDR3 region has the DNA TGTGCCAGCAGCCCCGGGGGAGGGACCCAGTACTTC.

The rearrangement links TRBV10-3 to TRBJ1-2; the D is unclear. The germline V gene encodes CDR1 ENHRY and CDR2 SYGVKD. The CDR3 has 12 residues. Trimming stripped 8 bases from V and 0 bases from J, with 7 bases between. CDR3: CAILTANYGYTF. CDR3 in DNA: TGTGCCATCTTAACAGCTAACTATGGCTACACCTTC.

This clone was seen just once. This sequence joins TRBV11-3 and TRBJ2-1; 13 nucleotides agree with TRBD2. This CDR3 contains 14 residues. Germline V gives CDR1 SGHNT, CDR2 YENEEA. Trimming cost V 1 base and J 9 bases; bases outside gene matches: 0. CDR3 region: CASSLGTSGSEQFF. CDR3 DNA: TGTGCCAGCAGCTTAGGGACTAGCGGGAGTGAGCAGTTCTTC.

In regard to this clone: Other nucleotide sequences from this sample produce the same CDR3. The chain's CDR3 is CASSQDPYTDTQYF. CDR3 DNA sequence: TGCGCCAGCAGCCAAGATCCTTATACAGATACGCAGTATTTT. The V and J genes are TRBV4-1 and TRBJ2-3; D not certain. V dropped 0 bases and J dropped 3 bases, with 7 bases sitting between them. Germline values: CDR1 MGHRA, CDR2 YSYEKL. This CDR3 region has 14 residues.

The V call is TRBV2, the J call TRBJ2-5; TRBD2 matches 9 bases. V gave up 6 bases and J gave up 5 bases; unmatched junction bases: 4. Germline CDR1 SNHLY, CDR2 FYNNEI. This CDR3 comprises 13 residues. The CDR3 nucleotides read TGTGCCAGCAGAGCTAGCGGGATGGAGACCCAGTACTTC. As protein: CASRASGMETQYF. Using reference TRBV2 and TRBJ2-5 for the parts outside the CDR3, the full variable domain is EPEVTQTPSHQVTQMGQEVILRCVPISNHLYFYWYRQILGQKVEFLVSFYNNEISEKSEIFDDQFSVERPDGSNFTLKIRSTKLEDSAMYFCASRASGMETQYFGPGTRLLVL.

The chain recombines TRBV5-4 with TRBJ1-3; 7 positions agree with TRBD1. J lost 0 bases, V lost 4 bases, and 13 bases had no gene match. There are 18 residues in the CDR3. Germline V gene sequence: CDR1 SGHNT, CDR2 YYREEE (reference sequence). The CDR3 DNA follows: TGTGCCAGCAGCCCCACCCCGGGACAGAGATTCTCTGGAAACACCATATATTTT. Its translation is CASSPTPGQRFSGNTIYF.

The V and J genes are TRBV28 and TRBJ2-5; D is uncertain. The V end lost 4 bases, the J end lost 2 bases, and 14 bases lay between the germline ends. This CDR3 contains 15 residues. Germline lookup yields CDR1 MDHEN and CDR2 SYDVKM. The CDR3 spells CASSWSQAGQETQYF. The CDR3 nucleotides are TGTGCCAGCAGTTGGTCCCAGGCCGGACAAGAGACCCAGTACTTC. Together with reference TRBV28 and TRBJ2-5, the CDR3 gives the full variable domain: DVKVTQSSRYLVKRTGEKVFLECVQDMDHENMFWYRQDPGLGLRLIYFSYDVKMKEKGDIPEGYSVSREKKERFSLILESASTNQTSMYLCASSWSQAGQETQYFGPGTRLLVL.

The chain links TRBV7-8 to TRBJ2-3; D gene unclear. Trimming stripped 1 base from V and 0 bases from J, with 8 bases between. The V gene's germline CDR1 is SGHVS and CDR2 FQNEAQ. The CDR3 totals 15 residues. The CDR3 sequence is CASSLVASSTDTQYF. CDR3 DNA sequence: TGTGCCAGCAGCTTAGTTGCCAGTAGCACAGATACGCAGTATTTT.

The chain employs TRBV4-2 and TRBJ2-2; D is ambiguous. The CDR3 has 15 residues. CDR1 LGHNA and CDR2 YNFKEQ come from the germline V gene. Trimming took 1 base from V and 7 from J, leaving 13 bases between them. The CDR3 is CASSQGLFEGGELFF. The DNA for the CDR3 is TGTGCCAGCAGCCAAGGGCTATTCGAAGGCGGGGAGCTGTTTTTT.

V is TRBV4-2 and J is TRBJ2-2; D may be TRBD2 (6 bases). CDR1 and CDR2 (germline): LGHNA, YNFKEQ. This CDR3 is built from 16 residues. Trimming left V 1 base short and J 3 bases short, with 12 bases between. DNA for the CDR3: TGTGCCAGCAGCCAAGGGGCGGGGCTCTACACCGGGGAGCTGTTTTTT. It specifies CASSQGAGLYTGELFF.

The V and J genes are TRBV6-6 and TRBJ1-1, with 9 positions matching TRBD1. V shed 6 bases, J shed 9 bases, and the junction held 5 bases outside the gene matches. Germline CDR1 MNHNY, CDR2 SVGAGI (reference sequence). The CDR3 is made up of 12 amino acids. The CDR3 DNA follows: TGTGCCAGCAGGCCAGGGACAGGGCAAGCTTTCTTT. It codes for CASRPGTGQAFF.

The V call is TRBV5-8, the J call TRBJ2-5, with 13 positions matching TRBD2. J lost 4 bases, V lost 4 bases, and 4 bases had no gene match. Germline CDR1 SGHTS, CDR2 YDEGEE. The CDR3 has 15 amino acids. This chain's CDR3 is CASSPGLAGAETQYF. Here the CDR3 DNA reads TGTGCCAGCAGCCCAGGACTAGCGGGAGCAGAGACCCAGTACTTC.

The rearrangement links TRBV11-1 to TRBJ2-7; no clear D gene. The CDR3 totals 13 residues. V dropped 1 base and J dropped 6 bases, with 10 bases sitting between them. Per germline, CDR1 SGHAT and CDR2 FQDESV (reference sequence). The CDR3 coding sequence is TGTGCCAGCAGCTTAGAAGTCAGGAGCGAGCAGTACTTC. Protein: CASSLEVRSEQYF.

The V call is TRBV7-3, the J call TRBJ2-5; D is ambiguous. The germline V gene has CDR1 SGHTA and CDR2 FQGTGA. The CDR3 spans 11 residues. Trimming pared 7 bases from V and 5 bases from J, leaving 8 bases between. This CDR3 is CASNGQETQYF. Written as DNA, the CDR3 is TGTGCCAGCAACGGTCAGGAGACCCAGTACTTC. The variable domain in full, completed from reference TRBV7-3 and TRBJ2-5, reads GAGVSQTPSNKVTEKGKYVELRCDPISGHTALYWYRQSLGQGPEFLIYFQGTGAADDSGLPNDRFFAVRPEGSVSTLKIQRTERGDSAVYLCASNGQETQYFGPGTRLLVL.

This clone was observed a single time. The genes are TRBV2 and TRBJ2-7; 11 nucleotides line up with TRBD1. The CDR3 is 17 amino acids. After removal of 6 bases from V and 3 bases from J, the junction contained 13 bases not matched to a gene. In germline, CDR1 is SNHLY, CDR2 FYNNEI. This CDR3 is CASRRTGGPTQNYEQYF. In DNA, the CDR3 is TGTGCCAGCAGGAGGACAGGGGGCCCCACTCAGAACTACGAGCAGTACTTC.

The chain recombines TRBV15 with TRBJ1-2, with no clear D. This CDR3 region has 12 residues. Germline V gene data show CDR1 as LNHNV and CDR2 as YYDKDF (reference sequence). V was cut by 1 base and J by 7 bases, with 7 bases left in between. The CDR3 sequence is CATSRAEGGYTF. CDR3 DNA sequence: TGTGCCACCAGCAGAGCCGAAGGTGGCTACACCTTC.

The chain recombines TRBV5-4 with TRBJ1-1; the match to TRBD1 covers 10 bases. This CDR3 is built from 15 residues. Germline-derived CDR1 and CDR2 are SGHNT and YYREEE (reference sequence). Trimming removed 10 bases from V and 4 bases from J; junction bases left unmatched: 13. For the CDR3, the DNA is TGTGCCCTGAGTAGGACAGGGGGACTACCCACTGAAGCTTTCTTT. Amino acids: CALSRTGGLPTEAFF.

The rearrangement uses TRBV6-1 and TRBJ2-1; no definite D call. The germline gives CDR1 MNHNS, CDR2 SASEGT. With 2 bases removed from V and 12 bases from J, the gap between germline ends came to 17 bases. The CDR3 spans 14 residues. For the CDR3, the DNA is TGTGCCAGCAGTGAAAGGCTCACGGATCGGGCGCAGTTCTTC. It translates to CASSERLTDRAQFF.

The chain carries TRBV30 and TRBJ1-1; D remains unclear. Trimming cost V 1 base and J 0 bases, with 9 bases left between them. Germline CDR1 reads GTSNPN; CDR2 reads SVGIG (reference sequence). The CDR3 is 14 amino acids. The CDR3 DNA sequence: TGTGCCTGGAGTGAGGGCAGGTTGAACACTGAAGCTTTCTTT. Its protein is CAWSEGRLNTEAFF.

V is TRBV21-1 and J is TRBJ2-7; the D segment call TRBD1 is taken from the table without a DNA check. TRBV21-1 is flagged as a pseudogene. This CDR3 has 14 amino acids. The CDR3 DNA follows: TGTGCCAGCAGCAAACCCTGGACAACCTACGAGCAGTACTTC. Protein product: CASSKPWTTYEQYF.

V is TRBV5-1 and J is TRBJ2-1; D may be TRBD2 (5 bases). The CDR3 is 15 residues long. V was cut by 7 bases and J by 3 bases, with 17 bases left in between. Germline CDR1 SGHRS, CDR2 YFSETQ. CDR3 sequence (DNA): TGCGCCAGCCGCTCGGCTAGCTCCTACTACAATGAGCAGTTCTTC. It specifies CASRSASSYYNEQFF.

The V gene is TRBV6-1, the J gene TRBJ1-4; possibly TRBD1 for D (5 bases). The germline V and J ends were trimmed by 6 bases and 2 bases, with 13 bases remaining between them. Per germline, CDR1 MNHNS and CDR2 SASEGT. The CDR3 contains 15 residues. CDR3 sequence reads: CASSLNRLTNEKLFF. For the CDR3, the DNA is TGTGCCAGCAGCCTAAACAGGCTGACTAATGAAAAACTGTTTTTT.

The CDR3 DNA is TGTGCCAGCAGCTTATGGGCGGGAGGGGATGCAGATACGCAGTATTTT. It codes for CASSLWAGGDADTQYF. The chain is built from TRBV7-2 and TRBJ2-3; TRBD2 agrees at 9 bases. V lost 2 bases, J lost 4 bases, and 7 bases stayed unmatched. This CDR3 is built from 16 residues. Germline assignment: CDR1 SGHTA and CDR2 FQGNSA. The entire variable domain, with the rest obtained from reference TRBV7-2 and TRBJ2-3, is as follows: GAGVSQSPSNKVTEKGKDVELRCDPISGHTALYWYRQSLGQGLEFLIYFQGNSAPDKSGLPSDRFSAERTGGSVSTLTIQRTQQEDSAVYLCASSLWAGGDADTQYFGPGTRLTVL.